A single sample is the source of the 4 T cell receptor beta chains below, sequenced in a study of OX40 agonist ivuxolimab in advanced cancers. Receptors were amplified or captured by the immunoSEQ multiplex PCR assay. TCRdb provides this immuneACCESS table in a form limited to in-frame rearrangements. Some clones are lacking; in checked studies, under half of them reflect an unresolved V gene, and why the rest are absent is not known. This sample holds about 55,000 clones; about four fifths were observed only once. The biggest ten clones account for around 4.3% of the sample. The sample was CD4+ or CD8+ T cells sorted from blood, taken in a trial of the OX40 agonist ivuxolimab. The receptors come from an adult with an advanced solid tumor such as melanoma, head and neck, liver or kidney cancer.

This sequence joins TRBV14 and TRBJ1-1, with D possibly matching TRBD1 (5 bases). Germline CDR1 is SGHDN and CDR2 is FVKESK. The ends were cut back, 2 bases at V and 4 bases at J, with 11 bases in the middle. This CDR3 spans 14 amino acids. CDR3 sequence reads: CASSQINGGTEAFF. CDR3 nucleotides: TGTGCCAGCAGCCAAATTAACGGGGGCACTGAAGCTTTCTTT. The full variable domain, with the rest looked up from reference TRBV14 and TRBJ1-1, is EAGVTQFPSHSVIEKGQTVTLRCDPISGHDNLYWYRRVMGKEIKFLLHFVKESKQDESGMPNNRFLAERTGGTYSTLKVQPAELEDSGVYFCASSQINGGTEAFFGQGTRLTVV.

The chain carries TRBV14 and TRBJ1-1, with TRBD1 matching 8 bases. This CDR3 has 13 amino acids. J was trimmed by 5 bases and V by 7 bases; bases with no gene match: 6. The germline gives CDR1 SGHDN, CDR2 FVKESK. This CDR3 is CASTRQGRTEAFF. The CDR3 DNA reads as TGTGCCAGCACCCGACAGGGGAGGACTGAAGCTTTCTTT.

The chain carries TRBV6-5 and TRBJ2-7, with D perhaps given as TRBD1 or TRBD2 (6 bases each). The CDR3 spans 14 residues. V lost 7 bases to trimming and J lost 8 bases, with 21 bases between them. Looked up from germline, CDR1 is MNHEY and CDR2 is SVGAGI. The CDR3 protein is CASTDGGSFEKQYF. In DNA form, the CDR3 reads TGTGCCAGCACAGACGGGGGCTCATTCGAAAAGCAGTACTTC.

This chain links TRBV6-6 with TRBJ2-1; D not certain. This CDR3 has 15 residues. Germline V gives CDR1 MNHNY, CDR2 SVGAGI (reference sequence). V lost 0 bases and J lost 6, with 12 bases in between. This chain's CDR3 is CASSYSESGANEQFF. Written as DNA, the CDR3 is TGTGCCAGCAGTTACTCCGAGAGTGGCGCCAATGAGCAGTTCTTC.